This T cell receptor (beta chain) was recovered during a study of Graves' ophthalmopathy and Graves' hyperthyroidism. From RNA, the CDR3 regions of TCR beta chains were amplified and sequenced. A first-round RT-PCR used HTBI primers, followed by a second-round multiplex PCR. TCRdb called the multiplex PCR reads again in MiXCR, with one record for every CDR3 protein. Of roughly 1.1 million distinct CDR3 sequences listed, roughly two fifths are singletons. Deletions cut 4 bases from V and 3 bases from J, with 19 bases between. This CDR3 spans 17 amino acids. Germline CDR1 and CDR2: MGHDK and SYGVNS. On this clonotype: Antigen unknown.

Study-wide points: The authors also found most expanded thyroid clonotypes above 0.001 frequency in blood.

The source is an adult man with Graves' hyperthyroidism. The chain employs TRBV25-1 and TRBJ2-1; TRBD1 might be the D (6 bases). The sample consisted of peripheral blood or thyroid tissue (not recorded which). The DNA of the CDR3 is TGTGCCAGCAGTGGGGCAGGGGCCGGTAAAAGCTACAATGAGCAGTTCTTC. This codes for CASSGAGAGKSYNEQFF.